The rows below give T cell receptor beta chains drawn from one sample of a study of spatial heterogeneity in lung cancer. Using its own MiXCR run on the 5' RACE reads, TCRdb lists one record per CDR3 protein. Altogether 6,000 or so distinct CDR3 sequences are present, around a sixth being singletons, with the ten largest covering less than 20%. This specimen consisted of normal lung tissue next to the tumor, obtained at surgery. The receptors were gathered from a male donor with early-stage non-small cell lung cancer. Each CDR3 is given with its conserved first and last residue. The D gene is left open where the match is weak. Clone size is shown for a subset of rows, as once, few, many or a class of expanded clone.

.	12	medium-sized	TRBJ1-1	TRBV30	TGTGCCCTCTCACGACAGAACACTGAAGCTTTCTTT	CALSRQNTEAFF
.	15	.	TRBJ2-7	TRBV5-1	TGCGCCAGCAGCTTGGAGCCTAGCGCTGTTTACGAGCAGTACTTC	CASSLEPSAVYEQYF
.	16	medium-sized	TRBJ1-1	TRBV6-6	TGTGCCAGCAGTCCTCGGACAGAGCGAACGAACACTGAAGCTTTCTTT	CASSPRTERTNTEAFF
.	13	medium-sized	TRBJ1-1	TRBV27	TGTGCCAGCAGTCCCGGACAGAACACTGAAGCTTTCTTT	CASSPGQNTEAFF
TRBD2	15	medium-sized	TRBJ2-1	TRBV7-7	TGTGCCAGCAGCCCCCGGACTAGCGGCTACAATGAGCAGTTCTTC	CASSPRTSGYNEQFF
.	16	few	TRBJ1-1	TRBV7-8	TGTGCCAGCAGCTCCGCGTCAAGTACAGGGAAAACTGAAGCTTTCTTT	CASSSASSTGKTEAFF
.	16	.	TRBJ2-1	TRBV12-3/TRBV12-4	TGTGCCAGCAGTTTTGGGGACAACAGACGACCAAATGAGCAGTTCTTC	CASSFGDNRRPNEQFF
TRBD2	15	medium-sized	TRBJ2-3	TRBV29-1	TGCAGCGTAGGGGGACTAGCGGGAAGCACAGATACGCAGTATTTT	CSVGGLAGSTDTQYF
.	16	few	TRBJ1-5	TRBV6-6	TGTGCCAGCAGTTACTCGAACCTACCCCCAAATCAGCCCCAGCATTTT	CASSYSNLPPNQPQHF
TRBD2	14	few	TRBJ2-1	TRBV7-2	TGTGCCAGCAGCCCCACGACTAGCGGGAGGTGGCAGTTCTTC	CASSPTTSGRWQFF
TRBD2	13	.	TRBJ2-7	TRBV20-1	TGCAGTGCTAGCCGCAGCGGGAGGGACGAGCAGTACTTC	CSASRSGRDEQYF
.	14	.	TRBJ2-3	TRBV6-4	TGTGCCAGCAGTGACAGCGGGAGCACAGATACGCAGTATTTT	CASSDSGSTDTQYF
.	15	few	TRBJ2-7	TRBV28	TGTGCCAGCAGCCTCCTGGACAGACGGCTAAGCGAGCAGTACTTC	CASSLLDRRLSEQYF
TRBD2	16	.	TRBJ2-7	TRBV18	TGTGCCAGCTCACCACCTACGACTAGCGGATCCTACGAGCAGTACTTC	CASSPPTTSGSYEQYF
.	14	.	TRBJ2-5	TRBV4-2	TGTGCCAGCAGCCAAGAACGGGATTTCGAGACCCAGTACTTC	CASSQERDFETQYF
TRBD2	16	.	TRBJ2-7	TRBV27	TGTGCCAGCGGACCGGGGGGGACACTTGGCCTGTACGAGCAGTACTTC	CASGPGGTLGLYEQYF
TRBD2	16	.	TRBJ2-3	TRBV7-2	TGTGCCAGCAGCTATCTAGCGGGAGTGGGCACAGATACGCAGTATTTT	CASSYLAGVGTDTQYF
.	15	.	TRBJ2-5	TRBV20-1	TGCAGTGCCGTCCCTCTAGGATTGCGACAAGAGACCCAGTACTTC	CSAVPLGLRQETQYF
.	13	.	TRBJ1-3	TRBV27	TGTGCCAGCAGTTCTAGTATGGGAAACACCATATATTTT	CASSSSMGNTIYF
.	11	medium-sized	TRBJ2-5	TRBV6-5	TGTGCCAGCAGCACCCGGGACGCTCAGTACTTC	CASSTRDAQYF
.	13	.	TRBJ1-6	TRBV12-3/TRBV12-4	TGTGCCAGCAGTTTGGGGCACGCTTCACCCCTCCACTTT	CASSLGHASPLHF
TRBD2	15	.	TRBJ2-1	TRBV5-1	TGCGCCAGCAGCTTGGTTATCCGGGAGGAAAATGAGCAGTTCTTC	CASSLVIREENEQFF
TRBD1	14	.	TRBJ1-4	TRBV7-8	TGTGCCAGCAGCTTAAGGGACAGGGGTGAAAAACTGTTTTTT	CASSLRDRGEKLFF
TRBD2	15	.	TRBJ2-1	TRBV6-5	TGTGCCAGCAGCCGGCGACTAGCCTCCTACAATGAGCAGTTCTTC	CASSRRLASYNEQFF
.	10	.	TRBJ2-7	TRBV29-1	TGCAGCCCCCGTAGCAGGGAGCAGTACTTC	CSPRSREQYF
.	14	.	TRBJ2-7	TRBV6-5	TGTGCCAGCTCCTCCCGGCAGGGGTCAAGCGAGCAGTACTTC	CASSSRQGSSEQYF
.	14	.	TRBJ2-7	TRBV7-8	TGTGCCAGCAGCTTGGTTGCCCCGTCGTACGAGCAGTACTTC	CASSLVAPSYEQYF
.	14	.	TRBJ2-7	TRBV7-8	TGTGCCAGCAGCTTAGCGCGGTCCTATTACGAGCAGTACTTC	CASSLARSYYEQYF
.	15	.	TRBJ2-5	TRBV24-1	TGTGCCACCAGTGACCCCTCCCTGCTACAAGAGACCCAGTACTTC	CATSDPSLLQETQYF
TRBD2	14	few	TRBJ2-7	TRBV18	TGTGCCAGCTCACCCCGGGGGGGTTTGCACGAGCAGTACTTC	CASSPRGGLHEQYF
.	14	many	TRBJ2-2	TRBV6-2/TRBV6-3	TGTGCCAGCAAGGGGCAGACCTACACCGGGGAGCTGTTTTTT	CASKGQTYTGELFF
TRBD2	16	medium-sized	TRBJ2-7	TRBV9	TGTGCCAGCAGCGCTCAACTAGCGGGAGCTTTCCACGAGCAGTACTTC	CASSAQLAGAFHEQYF
TRBD2	14	.	TRBJ2-1	TRBV20-1	TGCAGTGCCATTAGCGGGAGGATGGTCAATGAGCAGTTCTTC	CSAISGRMVNEQFF